These 30 T cell receptor beta chains were all obtained from the same sample, sequenced in a study of human T cells and chemical hapten exposure. Indicated time point: patch test 1, 2 weeks after DPC sensitization. Treatment reported: therapeutic diphenylcyclopropenone sensitization with weekly scalp DPC. TCRdb fed the RACE reads into MiXCR, producing one record per CDR3 protein. The table lists approximately 80,000 distinct CDR3 sequences, about 10% of them singletons. This specimen was whole blood, taken in connection with sensitization to the hapten diphenylcyclopropenone (DPC). Receptor source: a woman aged 45-59 years with alopecia areata. Some clones in this sample may be carry-over from other donors' samples.

V gene TRBV7-9 combines with J gene TRBJ2-1, with 7 bases matching TRBD2. CDR1 is SEHNR and CDR2 is FQNEAQ in the germline V gene (reference sequence). The CDR3 loop spans 14 amino acids. V gave up 9 bases and J gave up 5 bases; unmatched junction bases: 10. The CDR3 nucleotides read TGTGCCAGTAGCCGGGACTACAACGACAATGAGCAGTTCTTC. Its translation: CASSRDYNDNEQFF.

The J gene is TRBJ2-5, the V gene TRBV11-2; possibly TRBD2 for D (6 bases). The CDR3 runs 13 residues. Trimming took 2 bases from V and 5 from J, leaving 9 bases between them. Germline lookup yields CDR1 SGHAT and CDR2 FQNNGV. The CDR3: CASSLPGVETQYF. For the CDR3, the DNA is TGTGCCAGCAGCTTACCGGGAGTGGAGACCCAGTACTTC.

This clonotype was counted ten times or more. The J gene is TRBJ1-2, the V gene TRBV12-3 or TRBV12-4; D unresolved. The length of the CDR3 is 13 residues. V was pared by 3 bases and J by 2 bases, with 7 bases between. CDR3 residues: CASSFGVNYGYTF. The CDR3, as DNA: TGTGCCAGCAGTTTCGGGGTCAACTATGGCTACACCTTC.

This clonotype has only a few counts. V usage is TRBV7-6 and J usage is TRBJ2-7; D uncertain. CDR3 size: 13 residues. Germline V lookup: CDR1 SGHVS, CDR2 FNYEAQ. The V gene lost 3 bases and the J gene lost 4 bases, with 10 bases spanning the gap. For the CDR3, the DNA is TGTGCCAGCAGCTTTAGCAGTGGGTACGAGCAGTACTTC. It specifies CASSFSSGYEQYF.

This clonotype was seen ten or more times. The chain is built from TRBV7-2 and TRBJ2-4, with 10 bases identical to TRBD2. The CDR3 length is 13 residues. V lost 5 bases to trimming and J lost 10 bases; unmatched junction nucleotides: 5. Per the germline V gene, CDR1 is SGHTA and CDR2 is FQGNSA. CDR3 coding DNA: TGTGCCAGCAGCCGCGGACTAGCGGAAATTCAGTACTTC. Protein sequence: CASSRGLAEIQYF.

This clonotype came up a few times. The chain is built from TRBV28 and TRBJ2-2; the D is unclear. The CDR3 runs to 19 residues. Trimming removed 3 bases from V and 6 bases from J, with 26 bases in between. Looked up from germline, CDR1 is MDHEN and CDR2 is SYDVKM. Here the CDR3 reads CASSFSLPRTTTDAGELFF. DNA of the CDR3: TGTGCCAGCAGTTTTTCCCTTCCCCGAACTACAACCGACGCCGGGGAGCTGTTTTTT.

The rearrangement uses TRBV6-5 and TRBJ2-3; D is perhaps TRBD1 (6 bases). The CDR3 is 12 residues long. Germline CDR1 MNHEY, CDR2 SVGAGI. With 7 bases removed from V and 6 bases from J, the gap between germline ends came to 11 bases. The CDR3 DNA follows: TGTGCCAGCATCTCCAGGGGTGATACGCAGTATTTT. This translates into CASISRGDTQYF.

CDR3 region: CASSLNRVGYGYTF. The CDR3 nucleotides are TGTGCCAGCAGCTTAAACAGGGTCGGCTATGGCTACACCTTC. The chain links TRBV7-2 to TRBJ1-2; TRBD1 is a possible D gene (6 bases). The CDR3 covers 14 residues. CDR1 is SGHTA, CDR2 FQGNSA, per germline. V was clipped by 2 bases and J by 4 bases, with 11 bases between them.

This clonotype was detected ten times or more. The rearrangement links TRBV25-1 to TRBJ1-6; TRBD1 might be the D (6 bases). The CDR3 length is 15 residues. Germline CDR1 reads MGHDK; CDR2 reads SYGVNS. The V gene lost 0 bases and the J gene lost 9 bases, with 12 bases spanning the gap. The CDR3 region is CASSEYQGPTSPLHF. CDR3 in DNA: TGTGCCAGCAGTGAATATCAGGGGCCAACTTCACCCCTCCACTTT.

This clonotype was found a few times. CDR3: CSALDRTSNQPQHF. The CDR3 nucleotides are TGCAGTGCCCTGGACAGAACAAGCAATCAGCCCCAGCATTTT. This rearrangement joins TRBV20-1 to TRBJ1-5, with D possibly being TRBD1 (6 bases). CDR1 DFQATT and CDR2 SNEGSKA come from the germline V gene (reference sequence). The CDR3 contains 14 residues. V was pared by 6 bases and J by 1 base, with 13 bases between.

This clonotype was seen repeatedly, ten times or more. V is TRBV29-1 and J is TRBJ1-5; D uncertain. The CDR3 length is 12 residues. Trimming pared 4 bases from V and 4 bases from J, leaving 8 bases between. Per the germline V gene, CDR1 is SQVTM and CDR2 is ANQGSEA. The CDR3 reads CSVGGRNQPQHF. The CDR3 DNA follows: TGCAGCGTTGGGGGTAGGAATCAGCCCCAGCATTTT.

In its sample, this clonotype was seen many times. The V and J genes are TRBV10-3 and TRBJ2-5, with 8 bases lining up with TRBD1. J was trimmed by 1 base and V by 10 bases; bases with no gene match: 14. The germline V gene encodes CDR1 ENHRY and CDR2 SYGVKD. CDR3 length: 16 amino acids. The CDR3 sequence is CASGQGDFTGQETQYF. CDR3 nucleotide sequence: TGTGCCAGCGGACAGGGTGATTTTACCGGCCAAGAGACCCAGTACTTC.

This clonotype was recorded at least ten times. The CDR3: CASSPYRGGNEKLFF. The CDR3 DNA sequence: TGCGCCAGCAGCCCCTACAGGGGAGGGAATGAAAAACTGTTTTTT. The V and J genes are TRBV5-1 and TRBJ1-4; 7 bases agree with TRBD1. CDR3 length: 15 amino acids. Germline V gene data show CDR1 as SGHRS and CDR2 as YFSETQ. The V segment lost 4 bases and the J segment 5 bases; nucleotides outside the gene matches: 8.

DNA of the CDR3: TGTGCCAGCAGTGAATTTAAAGGAGAGCAGTTCTTC. It is translated as CASSEFKGEQFF. The chain recombines TRBV25-1 with TRBJ2-1, with D unclear. V was cut by 1 base and J by 10 bases, with 8 bases left in between. CDR1 MGHDK and CDR2 SYGVNS come from the germline V gene. The CDR3 extends over 12 amino acids.

V is TRBV2 and J is TRBJ2-3; perhaps TRBD2 as D (6 bases). This CDR3 is built from 13 residues. V gave up 7 bases and J gave up 0 bases, with 8 bases separating them. The germline V gene encodes CDR1 SNHLY and CDR2 FYNNEI. This chain's CDR3 is CASTGTSTDTQYF. CDR3 nucleotides: TGTGCCAGCACCGGGACTAGCACAGATACGCAGTATTTT.

V gene TRBV10-3 combines with J gene TRBJ2-1; 8 bases match TRBD2. The CDR3 has 15 residues. The germline V gene encodes CDR1 ENHRY and CDR2 SYGVKD. J was trimmed by 6 bases and V by 3 bases; bases with no gene match: 7. The CDR3 sequence is CAISDIAGSRNEQFF. The DNA for the CDR3 is TGTGCCATCAGTGATATAGCGGGAAGTCGCAATGAGCAGTTCTTC.

This clonotype appeared a few times. The chain joins TRBV11-2 to TRBJ2-7; weak D call: TRBD2 (6 bases). CDR1 and CDR2 from the germline V gene are SGHAT and FQNNGV. V lost 5 bases, J lost 6 bases, and 17 bases lay in between. The CDR3 runs to 14 residues. The CDR3 sequence: CASSPAFRRGEQYF. Here the CDR3 DNA reads TGTGCCAGCAGCCCTGCCTTTAGGAGGGGCGAGCAGTACTTC.

This clonotype occurred a few times. The genes are TRBV7-2 and TRBJ1-5; D perhaps matches TRBD1 (6 bases). Trimming left V 5 bases short and J 4 bases short, with 9 bases between. Germline V gene lookup returns CDR1 SGHTA and CDR2 FQGNSA. The length of the CDR3 is 13 residues. As DNA, the CDR3 is TGTGCCAGCAGCGTCGACAGGAATCAGCCCCAGCATTTT. It yields the protein CASSVDRNQPQHF.

This clonotype was seen a few times. The gene calls are TRBV20-1 and TRBJ2-5; D is possibly TRBD2 (5 bases). This CDR3 is built from 14 residues. The germline CDR1 and CDR2 sequences are DFQATT and SNEGSKA (reference sequence). Trimming pared 5 bases from V and 5 bases from J, leaving 18 bases between. The DNA for the CDR3 is TGCAGTGCTCCCTCCCGGGTGGGAGCTGAGACCCAGTACTTC. Translation: CSAPSRVGAETQYF.

A few counts support this clonotype. The chain is built from TRBV18 and TRBJ1-6; possible D gene TRBD1, 5 bases. Trimming removed 6 bases at V and 0 bases at J, with 12 bases between. CDR3 length equals 16 residues. Germline V gene lookup returns CDR1 KGHSH and CDR2 LQKENI. The CDR3 protein is CASSNLDSSYNSPLHF. CDR3 DNA sequence: TGTGCCAGCTCGAATTTAGACAGCTCCTATAATTCACCCCTCCACTTT.

The chain recombines TRBV24-1 with TRBJ1-2; 9 bases agree with TRBD1. CDR1 and CDR2 from the germline V gene are KGHDR and SFDVKD. V lost 3 bases and J lost 8; bases outside the gene matches: 12. The CDR3 sequence is 16 residues long. In nucleotides, the CDR3 is TGTGCCACCAGTGATCCTACCGGGACAGGGATGCGCGGCTACACCTTC. Amino acid sequence: CATSDPTGTGMRGYTF.

This clonotype was counted at least ten times. The V call is TRBV7-2, the J call TRBJ2-1; 9 positions match TRBD1. The J segment lost 2 bases and the V segment lost 6 bases, leaving 8 bases of the junction unmatched. Per germline, CDR1 SGHTA and CDR2 FQGNSA. CDR3 size: 16 residues. This chain's CDR3 is CASSSPGTGTYNEQFF. In DNA form, the CDR3 reads TGTGCCAGCAGTTCGCCCGGGACAGGGACCTACAATGAGCAGTTCTTC.

This clonotype was detected only a few times. The rearrangement links TRBV7-6 to TRBJ1-1; perhaps TRBD1 as D (5 bases). Trimming took off 4 bases at V and 3 bases at J, with 12 bases between the two ends. This CDR3 has 14 amino acids. Germline assignment: CDR1 SGHVS and CDR2 FNYEAQ. CDR3 region: CASSSGDRYTEAFF. As DNA, the CDR3 is TGTGCCAGCAGCTCCGGAGACAGATACACTGAAGCTTTCTTT. Full variable domain (rest looked up from reference TRBV7-6 and TRBJ1-1): GAGVSQSPRYKVTKRGQDVALRCDPISGHVSLYWYRQALGQGPEFLTYFNYEAQQDKSGLPNDRFSAERPEGSISTLTIQRTEQRDSAMYRCASSSGDRYTEAFFGQGTRLTVV.

In this sample, this clonotype turned up a few times. The J gene is TRBJ2-3, the V gene TRBV7-2; D is ambiguous. Germline assignment: CDR1 SGHTA and CDR2 FQGNSA. Trimming left V 5 bases short and J 2 bases short, with 5 bases between. This CDR3 contains 12 residues. The CDR3 DNA sequence: TGTGCCAGCAGCATTGACACAGATACGCAGTATTTT. This sequence encodes CASSIDTDTQYF.

This clonotype has a count of ten or more. This chain links TRBV5-5 with TRBJ1-4; no firm D call. CDR1 is SGHKS, CDR2 YYEKEE, per germline (reference sequence). The CDR3 loop spans 17 amino acids. The V end was cut by 3 bases, the J end by 5 bases, with 20 bases between. CDR3 in amino acids: CASSYLYWTEGNEKLFF. The DNA for the CDR3 is TGTGCCAGCAGCTACCTCTACTGGACGGAGGGAAATGAAAAACTGTTTTTT.

This clonotype occurred many times. The chain has TRBV15 and TRBJ2-2; 14 bases are a match to TRBD2. CDR3 length: 19 amino acids. Germline CDR1 is LNHNV and CDR2 is YYDKDF (reference sequence). Trimming cost V 1 base and J 2 bases; bases outside gene matches: 6. The chain's CDR3 is CATSRGRTSGGLNTGELFF. DNA of the CDR3: TGTGCCACCAGCAGAGGGAGGACTAGCGGGGGGCTTAACACCGGGGAGCTGTTTTTT.

This clonotype was counted at least ten times. This chain connects TRBV4-3 to TRBJ1-4; the D gene is possibly TRBD1 (5 bases). This CDR3 has 13 amino acids. CDR1 is LGHNA and CDR2 is YSLEER in the germline V gene. V gave up 4 bases and J gave up 8 bases, with 11 bases separating them. This CDR3 reads CASSLGRGEKLFF. CDR3 nucleotides: TGCGCCAGCAGCCTGGGACGAGGCGAAAAACTGTTTTTT.

Many counts were recorded for this clonotype. The gene calls are TRBV29-1 and TRBJ1-1; D is unresolved. This CDR3 contains 12 residues. Looked up from germline, CDR1 is SQVTM and CDR2 is ANQGSEA. V dropped 4 bases and J dropped 2 bases, with 8 bases sitting between them. CDR3: CSVVAENTEAFF. DNA for the CDR3: TGCAGCGTTGTAGCGGAAAACACTGAAGCTTTCTTT.

This clonotype was detected many times. The V gene is TRBV2, the J gene TRBJ1-2, with 8 bases lining up with TRBD1. Germline V gene lookup returns CDR1 SNHLY and CDR2 FYNNEI. The V and J ends lost 1 base and 2 bases, in that order; junction bases with no gene match: 0. This CDR3 has 14 residues. The CDR3 region is CASSEGQGNYGYTF. In nucleotides, the CDR3 is TGTGCCAGCAGTGAAGGACAGGGGAACTATGGCTACACCTTC.

This clonotype was detected a few times. The J gene is TRBJ1-5, the V gene TRBV12-3 or TRBV12-4; TRBD1 matches at 7 bases. CDR3 length: 15 amino acids. The V gene end was trimmed by 6 bases and the J gene end by 1 base; junction bases not matched to a gene: 6. The CDR3 nucleotides read TGTGCCAGCAGCCCGGGACAGTTCAGCAATCAGCCCCAGCATTTT. Its translation: CASSPGQFSNQPQHF.